Each of the 16 T cell receptor beta chains below was sequenced from the same sample in a study of shared clonotypes between healthy human individuals. Generated by immunoSEQ multiplex PCR, the TCRdb table keeps only in-frame clones and is missing some. The data contain 2.3 million or so clones, 93% of them seen just once; the ten biggest clones take up around 0.4%. The sample taken for sequencing was naive CD4+ T cells from PBMCs. Documented subset: CD45RA+ positively selected. Source of these receptors: a man between 18 and 29 years old in good health. Some clones in this sample may be carry-over from other donors' samples.

The chain links TRBV19 to TRBJ1-4; D perhaps matches TRBD1 (5 bases). In germline, CDR1 is LNHDA, CDR2 SQIVND (reference sequence). With 7 bases removed from V and 5 bases from J, the gap between germline ends came to 17 bases. The CDR3 has 15 residues. CDR3 in amino acids: CASNGADSPNEKLFF. The CDR3 coding sequence is TGTGCCAGTAACGGAGCCGACAGTCCCAATGAAAAACTGTTTTTT.

This clone was detected only a few times. The chain recombines TRBV7-9 with TRBJ1-1, with a tentative D call TRBD1 (5 bases). The CDR3 is made up of 14 amino acids. Trimming shortened V by 7 bases and J by 5 bases, and 17 bases separated the two germline ends. Germline CDR1 reads SEHNR; CDR2 reads FQNEAQ (reference sequence). This CDR3 is CASTHQGVGTEAFF. In DNA, the CDR3 is TGTGCCAGCACCCACCAGGGAGTAGGGACTGAAGCTTTCTTT.

This chain uses TRBV4-1 with TRBJ1-5, with a tentative D call TRBD1 (6 bases). Trimming pared 4 bases from V and 5 bases from J, leaving 15 bases between. Germline assignment: CDR1 MGHRA and CDR2 YSYEKL. The CDR3 length is 15 residues. This CDR3 reads CASSRLGQSDQPQHF. The CDR3 nucleotides are TGCGCCAGCAGCCGATTAGGACAGTCGGATCAGCCCCAGCATTTT.

This chain joins TRBV11-2 and TRBJ2-7; D is unresolved. The CDR3 is 12 residues long. V lost 8 bases and J 2 bases, leaving 10 bases between the germline ends. Germline values: CDR1 SGHAT, CDR2 FQNNGV. In nucleotides, the CDR3 is TGTGCCAGCGGAGTGGGCCCCTACGAGCAGTACTTC. Translated, it gives CASGVGPYEQYF.

This rearrangement joins TRBV29-1 to TRBJ2-7; 11 bases are a match to TRBD2. This CDR3 is built from 16 residues. The V and J ends lost 4 bases and 8 bases, in that order; junction bases with no gene match: 16. Germline V CDR1 and CDR2: SQVTM, ANQGSEA. The CDR3, as DNA: TGCAGCGTTGCCCTTGTGTTACTAGCGGGAGAGAAGAAGCAGTACTTC. Its protein is CSVALVLLAGEKKQYF.

V usage is TRBV5-5 and J usage is TRBJ1-5; 7 bases align to TRBD1. V lost 4 bases and J lost 5; bases outside the gene matches: 3. In germline, CDR1 is SGHKS, CDR2 YYEKEE (reference sequence). The CDR3 consists of 13 residues. The CDR3 nucleotides read TGTGCCAGCAGCCGAACAGGGGATCAGCCCCAGCATTTT. Its protein is CASSRTGDQPQHF.

J is TRBJ1-1 and V is TRBV5-1; perhaps TRBD1 as D (5 bases). With 1 base removed from V and 1 base from J, the gap between germline ends came to 11 bases. The germline V gene has CDR1 SGHRS and CDR2 YFSETQ. The CDR3 has 15 residues. The CDR3 loop is CASSLMRGGNTEAFF. The CDR3 nucleotides read TGCGCCAGCAGCTTGATGCGGGGCGGGAACACTGAAGCTTTCTTT.

This chain connects TRBV18 to TRBJ2-1; weak D call: TRBD2 (5 bases). Trimming pared 3 bases from V and 2 bases from J, leaving 17 bases between. Germline V lookup: CDR1 KGHSH, CDR2 LQKENI. The CDR3 has 17 residues. The CDR3 region has the DNA TGTGCCAGCTCACCCTTACTAGTAGGCAGAGCCTACAATGAGCAGTTCTTC. Amino acids: CASSPLLVGRAYNEQFF. Full variable domain (rest looked up from reference TRBV18 and TRBJ2-1): NAGVMQNPRHLVRRRGQEARLRCSPMKGHSHVYWYRQLPEEGLKFMVYLQKENIIDESGMPKERFSAEFPKEGPSILRIQQVVRGDSAAYFCASSPLLVGRAYNEQFFGPGTRLTVL.

Comments on this clone: This clone may be a read error of a much larger clone one base away. Other DNA sequences within the sample encode an identical CDR3. The chain recombines TRBV2 with TRBJ1-1; D might be TRBD1 (6 bases). Germline assignment: CDR1 SNHLY and CDR2 FYNNEI. There are 13 residues in the CDR3. The V end lost 5 bases, the J end lost 1 base, and 8 bases lay between the germline ends. The CDR3 loop reads CASSLTGNTEAFF. The CDR3 DNA follows: TGTGCCAGCAGTTTGACAGGGAACACTGAAGCTTTCTTT.

The gene calls are TRBV18 and TRBJ2-5; no clear D. Germline assignment: CDR1 KGHSH and CDR2 LQKENI. V lost 2 bases and J lost 2, with 12 bases in between. This CDR3 comprises 15 residues. The CDR3 protein is CASSPNAGKQETQYF. The CDR3 DNA is TGTGCCAGCTCACCAAATGCTGGGAAACAAGAGACCCAGTACTTC.

The chain combines TRBV6-1 with TRBJ2-5; 9 bases fit TRBD2. The CDR3 runs to 17 residues. The V segment lost 5 bases and the J segment 1 base; nucleotides outside the gene matches: 11. From germline, CDR1 is MNHNS and CDR2 SASEGT. CDR3 in DNA: TGTGCCAGCAGTAAAGGGGGGCTAGCGGGGTCCCAAGAGACCCAGTACTTC. It is translated as CASSKGGLAGSQETQYF.

This sequence joins TRBV7-2 and TRBJ1-5; D not certain. Germline CDR1 is SGHTA and CDR2 is FQGNSA. The CDR3 length is 13 residues. The V end was cut by 2 bases, the J end by 5 bases, with 7 bases between. The CDR3 coding sequence is TGTGCCAGCAGCTTAATTTCGGATCAGCCCCAGCATTTT. Amino acid sequence: CASSLISDQPQHF.

The chain joins TRBV6-1 to TRBJ2-5; tentative D call: TRBD1 (6 bases). V lost 7 bases and J 3 bases, leaving 15 bases between the germline ends. In germline, CDR1 is MNHNS, CDR2 SASEGT. The CDR3 covers 14 residues. This CDR3 is CASTTQGHEETQYF. In DNA form, the CDR3 reads TGTGCCAGCACCACCCAGGGACACGAAGAGACCCAGTACTTC.

This clone is a singleton in its sample. This rearrangement joins TRBV9 to TRBJ2-5; 12 nucleotides match TRBD2. This CDR3 has 18 residues. After removal of 3 bases from V and 5 bases from J, the junction contained 14 bases not matched to a gene. Germline V gives CDR1 SGDLS, CDR2 YYNGEE. The CDR3 nucleotides are TGTGCCAGCAGCGAGCGACCCAGGACTAGCGGGATCGGGGAGACCCAGTACTTC. The encoded protein is CASSERPRTSGIGETQYF.

This chain joins TRBV7-9 and TRBJ2-2, with 8 bases that match TRBD1. Germline CDR1 SEHNR, CDR2 FQNEAQ (reference sequence). V was pared by 4 bases and J by 4 bases, with 8 bases of the junction left unmatched. This CDR3 has 16 residues. The CDR3 coding sequence is TGTGCCAGCAGCTCGACGACAGGGGAGGCCACCGGGGAGCTGTTTTTT. Translation: CASSSTTGEATGELFF.

To note about this clone: Other nucleotide sequences from this sample produce the same CDR3. CDR3 sequence reads: CAWSANTGELFF. In DNA form, the CDR3 reads TGTGCCTGGAGCGCAAACACCGGGGAGCTGTTTTTT. The chain uses TRBV30 and TRBJ2-2; D is unclear. Between the trimmed V and J ends, which lost 3 bases and 2 bases, there was a span of 4 bases. This CDR3 comprises 12 residues. CDR1 and CDR2 (germline): GTSNPN, SVGIG (reference sequence).